This is a list of T cell receptor beta chains from one sample in a study of STAT5B mutations in CD4+ large granular lymphocyte leukemia. Sequenced by immunoSEQ multiplex PCR; TCRdb stores in-frame clones only, minus some. The table has some 38,000 clones, 85% seen once; the top ten hold around 1.2%. Sequencing was carried out using CD4+ T cells from blood buffy coats. Every receptor here comes from a human donor in good health. The CDR3 runs from the conserved cysteine through the conserved F or W. Fields, in order: V gene, CDR3 length, clone size, J gene, D gene, CDR3 protein, CDR3 DNA. D genes are given only for firm matches. Clone size appears in some rows only: once, few, many, or a class for an expanded clone.

TRBV6-1,13,.,TRBJ2-5,.,CAGAGAIQETQYF,TGTGCCGGGGCGGGGGCAATACAAGAGACCCAGTACTTC
TRBV19,15,.,TRBJ2-1,.,CASSPDSSSYNEQFF,TGTGCCAGTAGTCCGGACAGCAGCTCCTACAATGAGCAGTTCTTC
TRBV7-8,14,.,TRBJ1-2,.,CASSLVKGGYGYTF,TGTGCCAGCAGCTTAGTTAAGGGCGGCTATGGCTACACCTTC
TRBV10-3,16,.,TRBJ1-3,TRBD1,CAISESGTGTGNTIYF,TGTGCCATCAGTGAGTCCGGGACAGGGACTGGAAACACCATATATTTT
TRBV7-3,16,.,TRBJ1-6,TRBD1,CASSPGQGPYNSPLHF,TGTGCCAGCAGCCCGGGACAGGGGCCCTATAATTCACCCCTCCACTTT
TRBV30,12,.,TRBJ2-5,TRBD1,CAWSLGGETQYF,TGTGCCTGGAGCCTAGGGGGCGAGACCCAGTACTTC
TRBV4-2,14,.,TRBJ2-7,.,CASSRGWDSYEQYF,TGTGCCAGCAGCCGAGGATGGGACTCCTACGAGCAGTACTTC
TRBV10-3,16,.,TRBJ2-1,.,CAISESEGSNYNEQFF,TGTGCCATCAGTGAGTCAGAAGGCAGTAATTACAATGAGCAGTTCTTC
TRBV11-1,13,.,TRBJ2-2,TRBD1,CASSPGQGRVLFF,TGTGCCAGCAGCCCCGGACAGGGTAGGGTGCTGTTTTTT
TRBV6-1,14,few,TRBJ2-7,.,CASSQKGDTYEQYF,TGTGCCAGCAGCCAGAAAGGGGATACCTACGAGCAGTACTTC
TRBV11-2,15,few,TRBJ2-1,.,CASSLDLAPYNEQFF,TGTGCCAGCAGCTTAGATCTTGCCCCATACAATGAGCAGTTCTTC
TRBV11-3,12,.,TRBJ1-1,.,CASSLEQGEAFF,TGTGCCAGCAGCTTAGAACAGGGTGAAGCTTTCTTT
TRBV5-1,14,.,TRBJ2-1,TRBD1,CARPGQGEKNEQFF,TGCGCCAGACCGGGGCAGGGGGAGAAAAATGAGCAGTTCTTC
TRBV19,13,.,TRBJ2-5,.,CASGPRAQETQYF,TGTGCCAGTGGCCCCCGAGCCCAAGAGACCCAGTACTTC
TRBV13,14,.,TRBJ2-7,.,CASSPIKGYSEQYF,TGTGCCAGCAGCCCAATTAAGGGGTACAGCGAGCAGTACTTC
TRBV7-6,13,few,TRBJ1-1,TRBD1,CASSLAVGQGVFF,TGTGCCAGCAGCTTAGCGGTCGGACAGGGCGTTTTCTTT
TRBV18,15,.,TRBJ2-2,TRBD1,CASSPGQGFTGELFF,TGTGCCAGCTCTCCGGGACAGGGGTTCACCGGGGAGCTGTTTTTT
TRBV18,16,.,TRBJ2-7,TRBD2,CASSPLASGNSYEQYF,TGTGCCAGCTCACCATTGGCTAGCGGGAACTCCTACGAGCAGTACTTC
TRBV11-2,13,.,TRBJ1-5,.,CASSLSSNQPQHF,TGTGCCAGCAGCTTATCTAGCAATCAGCCCCAGCATTTT
TRBV30,16,.,TRBJ1-6,.,CACNPKTSSYNSPLHF,TGTGCCTGCAACCCGAAAACCAGCTCCTATAATTCACCCCTCCACTTT
TRBV25-1,12,.,TRBJ1-2,.,CASSEFGGGYTF,TGTGCCAGCAGTGAATTTGGGGGTGGCTACACCTTC
TRBV27,14,.,TRBJ1-4,TRBD1,CASSLEGANEKLFF,TGTGCCAGCAGTCTTGAGGGGGCGAATGAAAAACTGTTTTTT
TRBV11-2,14,.,TRBJ2-1,.,CASSLSRVGNEQFF,TGTGCCAGCAGCTTAAGCAGGGTGGGTAATGAGCAGTTCTTC
TRBV5-1,14,.,TRBJ1-4,TRBD1,CASSLGQGGEKLFF,TGCGCCAGCAGCTTGGGACAGGGGGGTGAAAAACTGTTTTTT
TRBV27,14,.,TRBJ1-1,.,CASSLRPGSTEAFF,TGTGCCAGCAGTTTACGGCCAGGGAGCACTGAAGCTTTCTTT
TRBV5-1,14,.,TRBJ2-5,.,CASSYGSLGETQYF,TGCGCCAGCAGCTATGGGTCCTTAGGGGAGACCCAGTACTTC
TRBV7-2,15,.,TRBJ2-2,TRBD1,CASSLGTGEAGELFF,TGTGCCAGCAGCCTAGGGACAGGGGAGGCCGGGGAGCTGTTTTTT
TRBV9,16,.,TRBJ2-3,.,CASSVATTGSTDTQYF,TGTGCCAGCAGCGTAGCTACGACTGGTAGCACAGATACGCAGTATTTT
TRBV30,15,.,TRBJ2-5,.,CAWSVEGLELETQYF,TGTGCCTGGAGTGTAGAAGGGTTGGAGTTAGAGACCCAGTACTTC
TRBV30,15,once,TRBJ1-6,.,CAWSAGTPGNSPLHF,TGTGCCTGGAGTGCAGGGACGCCGGGGAATTCACCCCTCCACTTT
TRBV18,15,.,TRBJ2-1,.,CASSSQRAAYNEQFF,TGTGCCAGCTCATCGCAACGGGCAGCCTACAATGAGCAGTTCTTC
TRBV10-3,13,.,TRBJ1-2,.,CAIRRTGNYGYTF,TGTGCCATCAGGCGGACGGGAAACTATGGCTACACCTTC
TRBV6-1,14,.,TRBJ1-6,.,CASSEAESNSPLHF,TGTGCCAGCAGTGAAGCAGAATCTAATTCACCCCTCCACTTT
TRBV6-5,15,.,TRBJ1-2,.,CASSLGGTGNYGYTF,TGTGCCAGCTCCCTGGGGGGCACGGGCAACTATGGCTACACCTTC
TRBV11-1,13,.,TRBJ1-1,TRBD1,CASSLGDSTEAFF,TGTGCCAGCAGCTTAGGGGACAGCACTGAAGCTTTCTTT
TRBV7-3,14,.,TRBJ1-1,.,CASSLRGFNTEAFF,TGTGCCAGCAGCTTACGGGGTTTTAACACTGAAGCTTTCTTT
TRBV7-2,15,.,TRBJ2-7,TRBD1,CASSLRQGAINEQYF,TGTGCCAGCAGCTTAAGACAGGGGGCGATAAACGAGCAGTACTTC
TRBV6-5,15,.,TRBJ2-7,TRBD2,CASSTWLADSYEQYF,TGTGCCAGCAGTACGTGGCTAGCGGACTCCTACGAGCAGTACTTC
TRBV28,11,.,TRBJ2-3,.,CASTLVGAQYF,TGTGCCAGCACCCTCGTGGGCGCGCAGTATTTT
TRBV18,15,.,TRBJ2-7,TRBD1,CASSPPGTGVYEQYF,TGTGCCAGCTCACCACCAGGGACAGGGGTCTACGAGCAGTACTTC
TRBV13,15,.,TRBJ2-3,TRBD2,CASSLRGGSTDTQYF,TGTGCCAGCAGCCTACGGGGGGGCAGCACAGATACGCAGTATTTT
TRBV6-1,13,.,TRBJ1-3,.,CALIEGFGNTIYF,TGTGCCCTCATTGAGGGCTTTGGAAACACCATATATTTT
TRBV18,17,.,TRBJ2-7,TRBD1,CASSPFGGQGVTYEQYF,TGTGCCAGCTCTCCATTTGGTGGACAGGGGGTAACCTACGAGCAGTACTTC
TRBV7-2,12,.,TRBJ2-7,.,CASSLVWYEQYF,TGTGCCAGCAGCTTGGTTTGGTACGAGCAGTACTTC
TRBV28,14,.,TRBJ1-4,.,CASSRPGVPEKLFF,TGTGCCAGCAGTCGTCCGGGGGTGCCTGAAAAACTGTTTTTT
TRBV13,13,.,TRBJ2-1,.,CASSPWSGNEQFF,TGTGCCAGCAGCCCTTGGTCGGGTAATGAGCAGTTCTTC